This T cell receptor (beta chain) was documented in a study of OX40 agonist ivuxolimab in advanced cancers. As for the study more broadly: The costimulatory receptor OX40 (CD134) was targeted by ivuxolimab, a fully human IgG2 agonistic monoclonal antibody. Intravenous ivuxolimab was administered to patients every 2 weeks at six dose levels: 0.01, 0.1, 0.3, 1.5, 3 and 10 mg/kg. Of the 50 or so patients in dose escalation, some 20 had hepatocellular carcinoma, some 15 had melanoma, 9 had renal cell carcinoma and 9 had head and neck cancer. In the dose-escalation cohort, around four fifths of patients were male, and the mean age was roughly 60 years, with a range of about 23 to 85. Prior anti-PD-1, anti-PD-L1 or anti-CTLA-4 therapy was permitted, and checkpoint inhibitors had been received by around 39% of dose-escalation patients. Partial responses occurred in three dose-escalation patients, of whom one had hepatocellular carcinoma and two had cutaneous melanoma. Peripheral TCRbeta sequencing was intended to test whether TCR sequence diversity was altered and clonal T-cell expansion was caused by ivuxolimab. The paper covers the monotherapy dose-escalation part of the phase I ivuxolimab trial, which included N of about 56 patients. General study outcomes and caveats: The antigen specificity of the peripheral T cells that underwent clonal expansion was not determined. In partial responders in the 0.1-3.0 mg/kg groups, normalized peripheral clonal expansion was found to be among the lowest, especially among CD8+ T cells. Low levels of normalized T-cell clonal expansion were also seen in some patients who did not respond. After ivuxolimab, CD8+ T cells had more expanded clones than CD4+ T cells on average. At doses from 0.1 to 3.0 mg/kg, clonal expansion was seen in both CD4+ and CD8+ blood T cells between baseline and week 6.

On this clone itself: Its antigen remains undetermined. The sample holds no much larger clone one base away, and base qualities are not on file.

The trial excluded patients who had a history of autoimmune disease or who were on systemic immunosuppression. In every dose cohort, peripheral blood was drawn for TCR sequencing at baseline, cycle 4 day 1, and cycle 7 day 1. Samples came from an open-label, multicenter, first-in-human phase I dose-escalation trial of ivuxolimab. Adults with locally advanced or metastatic head and neck squamous cell, hepatocellular, melanoma or renal cell carcinoma were enrolled in the trial. Before TCR sequencing, CD4+ T cells and CD8+ T cells were sorted from peripheral blood as separate populations. Genomic DNA was extracted from sorted cells for sequencing of the TCRbeta CDR3 region. The immunoSEQ Assay was used to sequence the TCRbeta CDR3 regions. TCRdb re-hosts the immuneACCESS table, in-frame sequences only. Its copies lack some clones; in the studies checked, an unresolved V gene accounts for under half of them, and the cause for the rest is not known. In this sample the table shows approximately 76,000 clones, 86% of which occur a single time. The ten largest account for under 0.8% of the sample.

Sequencing used CD4+ or CD8+ T cells sorted from blood, obtained in a trial of the OX40 agonist ivuxolimab. This clonotype was sampled from an adult with an advanced solid tumor such as melanoma, head and neck, liver or kidney cancer.

Here the CDR3 is given as CSPLGVGGYTF. The nucleotide sequence is TGCAGCCCCCTCGGGGTGGGAGGCTACACCTTC. The chain is made from TRBV29-1 and TRBJ1-2; the D gene is unclear. The CDR3 goes from the cysteine to the phenylalanine over 11 residues. CDR3 DNA only is kept here, 33 bases in frame from base 1. For CDR1 and CDR2, the germline V gene lists SQVTM and ANQGSEA. At the junction V is shortened by 8 bases and J by 8 bases, with 15 bases in between.